This TCR beta chain was identified in a study of beta chain features in type 1 diabetes. Study overall: Over 85,000,000 sorted cells were examined across all samples.

This clone was counted only a few times. Its matching antigen is unknown. Expressed TCRB transcripts were sequenced after all isolated RNA was converted to cDNA. Method: immunoSEQ multiplex PCR; TCRdb's copy keeps in-frame clones and lacks some. The table lists under 350,000 clones, around 24% of them singletons. Study results and caveats: Naive, central memory and regulatory TCRB repertoires appeared more similar among patients than healthy donors. Type 1 diabetes patients had VDJ junctions that carried fewer insertions and more deletions. People with Type 1 diabetes carried modestly yet significantly shorter TCRB CDR3s in all four CD4+ subsets.

V was pared by 1 base and J by 4 bases, with 10 bases between. CDR3 length: 14 residues. Germline loops: CDR1 SNHLY, CDR2 FYNNEI. This chain uses TRBV2 with TRBJ2-5; D is unresolved. This clonotype was obtained from a woman in her 30s with type 1 diabetes. The sequenced material came from naive CD4+ T cells from blood. The CDR3 loop is CASSEGRSLETQYF. The DNA for the CDR3 is TGTGCCAGCAGTGAAGGGCGGAGTCTAGAGACCCAGTACTTC.